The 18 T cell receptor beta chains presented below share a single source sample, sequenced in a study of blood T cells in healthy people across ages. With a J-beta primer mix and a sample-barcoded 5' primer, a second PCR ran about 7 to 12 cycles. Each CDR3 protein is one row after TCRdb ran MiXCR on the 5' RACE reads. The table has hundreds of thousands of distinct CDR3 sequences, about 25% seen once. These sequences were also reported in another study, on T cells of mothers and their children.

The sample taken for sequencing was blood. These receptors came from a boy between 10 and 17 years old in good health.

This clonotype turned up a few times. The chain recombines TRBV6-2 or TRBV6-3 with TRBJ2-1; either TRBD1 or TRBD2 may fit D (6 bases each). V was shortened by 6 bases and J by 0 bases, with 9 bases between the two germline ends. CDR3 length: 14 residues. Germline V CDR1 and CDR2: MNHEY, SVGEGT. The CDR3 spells CASRRGASYNEQFF. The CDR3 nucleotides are TGTGCCAGCAGAAGGGGGGCCTCCTACAATGAGCAGTTCTTC.

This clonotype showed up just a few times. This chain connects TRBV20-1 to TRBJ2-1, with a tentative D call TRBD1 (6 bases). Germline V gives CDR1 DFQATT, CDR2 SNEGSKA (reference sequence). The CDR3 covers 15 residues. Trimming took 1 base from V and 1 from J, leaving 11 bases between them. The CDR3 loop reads CSARGNRVSYNEQFF. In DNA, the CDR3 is TGCAGTGCTAGAGGCAACAGGGTATCCTACAATGAGCAGTTCTTC.

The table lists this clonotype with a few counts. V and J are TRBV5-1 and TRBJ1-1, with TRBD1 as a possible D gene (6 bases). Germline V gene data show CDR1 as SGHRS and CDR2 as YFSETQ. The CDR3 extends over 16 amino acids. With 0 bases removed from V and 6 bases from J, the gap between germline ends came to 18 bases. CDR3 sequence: CASSLVVGQSGAEAFF. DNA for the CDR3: TGCGCCAGCAGCTTGGTTGTTGGACAGAGCGGCGCTGAAGCTTTCTTT.

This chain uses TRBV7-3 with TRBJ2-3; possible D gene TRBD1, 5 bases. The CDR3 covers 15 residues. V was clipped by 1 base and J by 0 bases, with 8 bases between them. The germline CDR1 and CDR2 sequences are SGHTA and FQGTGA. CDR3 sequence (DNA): TGTGCCAGCAGCTTAAGGCGACAGAGCACAGATACGCAGTATTTT. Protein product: CASSLRRQSTDTQYF.

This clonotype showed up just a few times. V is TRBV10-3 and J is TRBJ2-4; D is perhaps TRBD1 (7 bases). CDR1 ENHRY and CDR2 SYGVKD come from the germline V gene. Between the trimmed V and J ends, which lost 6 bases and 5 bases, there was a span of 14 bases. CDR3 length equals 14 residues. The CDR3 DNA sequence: TGTGCCATCAGAGAGGGGGCTAGCGAAAACATTCAGTACTTC. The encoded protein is CAIREGASENIQYF.

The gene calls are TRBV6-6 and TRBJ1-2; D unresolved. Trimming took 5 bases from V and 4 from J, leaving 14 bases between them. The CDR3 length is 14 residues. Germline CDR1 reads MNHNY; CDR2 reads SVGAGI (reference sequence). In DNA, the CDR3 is TGTGCCAGCAGTCGGTGGACCGACTCCTATGGCTACACCTTC. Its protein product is CASSRWTDSYGYTF.

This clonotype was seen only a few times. CDR3 in amino acids: CSARDSHEQALYSNQPQHF. The DNA for the CDR3 is TGCAGTGCTAGAGACTCACACGAACAGGCCCTCTATAGCAATCAGCCCCAGCATTTT. V and J are TRBV20-1 and TRBJ1-5; a weak D match, TRBD1 (5 bases). V lost 0 bases and J 0 bases, leaving 21 bases between the germline ends. Germline loops: CDR1 DFQATT, CDR2 SNEGSKA (reference sequence). The length of the CDR3 is 19 residues.

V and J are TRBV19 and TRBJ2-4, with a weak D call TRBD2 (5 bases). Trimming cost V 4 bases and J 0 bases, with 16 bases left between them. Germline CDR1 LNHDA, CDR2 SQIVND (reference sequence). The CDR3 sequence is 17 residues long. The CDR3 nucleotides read TGTGCCAGTAGTAGGTCTTGGAGGAGCGTAGCCAAAAACATTCAGTACTTC. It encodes CASSRSWRSVAKNIQYF.

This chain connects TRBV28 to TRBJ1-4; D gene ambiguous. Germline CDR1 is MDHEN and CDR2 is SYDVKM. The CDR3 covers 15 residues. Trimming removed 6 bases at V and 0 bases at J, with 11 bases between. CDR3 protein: CASRSYRATNEKLFF. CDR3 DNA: TGTGCCAGCAGGAGTTACAGAGCAACTAATGAAAAACTGTTTTTT.

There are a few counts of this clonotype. Here the CDR3 reads CASSHFGRPVNEKLFF. The CDR3 nucleotides are TGTGCCAGCAGCCATTTTGGGCGACCCGTGAATGAAAAACTGTTTTTT. This sequence joins TRBV7-2 and TRBJ1-4; D call uncertain. The CDR3 has 16 amino acids. Germline V gene data show CDR1 as SGHTA and CDR2 as FQGNSA. Trimming took off 5 bases at V and 5 bases at J, with 18 bases between the two ends.

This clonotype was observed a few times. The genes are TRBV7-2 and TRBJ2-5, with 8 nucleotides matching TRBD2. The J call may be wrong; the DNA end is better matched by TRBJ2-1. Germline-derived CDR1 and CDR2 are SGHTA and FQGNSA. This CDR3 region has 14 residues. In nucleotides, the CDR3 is TGTGCCAGCAGCCCGGGAGGGGCGAGGAATGAGCAGTTCTTC. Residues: CASSPGGARNEQFF.

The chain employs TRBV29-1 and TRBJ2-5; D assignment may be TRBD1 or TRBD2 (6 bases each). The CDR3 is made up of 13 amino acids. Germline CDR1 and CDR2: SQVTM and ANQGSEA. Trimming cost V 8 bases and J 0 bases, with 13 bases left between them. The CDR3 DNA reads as TGCAGCTCAAGGGGGGCGTACCAAGAGACCCAGTACTTC. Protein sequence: CSSRGAYQETQYF.

CDR3 amino acids: CASSLNPSQETQYF. DNA for the CDR3: TGTGCCAGCAGCTTAAACCCCTCCCAAGAGACCCAGTACTTC. V and J are TRBV7-3 and TRBJ2-5, with D hard to call. Trimming stripped 1 base from V and 1 base from J, with 7 bases between. The length of the CDR3 is 14 residues. CDR1 is SGHTA, CDR2 FQGTGA, per germline. The variable domain in full, with the rest retrieved from reference TRBV7-3 and TRBJ2-5, is GAGVSQTPSNKVTEKGKYVELRCDPISGHTALYWYRQSLGQGPEFLIYFQGTGAADDSGLPNDRFFAVRPEGSVSTLKIQRTERGDSAVYLCASSLNPSQETQYFGPGTRLLVL.

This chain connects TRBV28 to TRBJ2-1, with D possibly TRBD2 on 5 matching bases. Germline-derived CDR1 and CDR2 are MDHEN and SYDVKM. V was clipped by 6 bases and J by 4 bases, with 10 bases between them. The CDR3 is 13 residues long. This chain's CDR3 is CASSPRRYNEQFF. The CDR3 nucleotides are TGTGCCAGCAGCCCCCGGAGGTACAATGAGCAGTTCTTC.

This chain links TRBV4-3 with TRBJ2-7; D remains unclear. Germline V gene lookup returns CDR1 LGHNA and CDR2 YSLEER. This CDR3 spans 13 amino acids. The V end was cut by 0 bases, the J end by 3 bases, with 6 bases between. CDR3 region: CASSQDLVYEQYF. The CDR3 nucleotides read TGCGCCAGCAGCCAAGATTTAGTCTACGAGCAGTACTTC.

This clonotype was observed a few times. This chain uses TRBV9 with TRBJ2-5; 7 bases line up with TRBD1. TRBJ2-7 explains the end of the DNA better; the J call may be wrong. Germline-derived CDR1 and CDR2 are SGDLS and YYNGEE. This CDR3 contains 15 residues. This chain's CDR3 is CASSAEDRPTYEQYF. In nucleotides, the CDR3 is TGTGCCAGCAGCGCGGAGGACAGGCCCACTTACGAGCAGTACTTC.

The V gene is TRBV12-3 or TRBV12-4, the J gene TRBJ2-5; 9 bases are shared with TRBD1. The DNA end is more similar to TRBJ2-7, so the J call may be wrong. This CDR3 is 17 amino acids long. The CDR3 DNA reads TGTGCCAGCACTTTGGGGGTCGGGACAGGGATCGCCTACGAGCAGTACTTC. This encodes CASTLGVGTGIAYEQYF.

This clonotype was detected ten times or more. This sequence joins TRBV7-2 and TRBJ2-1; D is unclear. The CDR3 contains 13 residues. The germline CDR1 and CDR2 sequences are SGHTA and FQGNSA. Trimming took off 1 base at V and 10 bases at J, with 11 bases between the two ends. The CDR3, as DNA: TGTGCCAGCAGCTTAGGAACAACAAGGGAGCAGTTCTTC. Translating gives CASSLGTTREQFF.